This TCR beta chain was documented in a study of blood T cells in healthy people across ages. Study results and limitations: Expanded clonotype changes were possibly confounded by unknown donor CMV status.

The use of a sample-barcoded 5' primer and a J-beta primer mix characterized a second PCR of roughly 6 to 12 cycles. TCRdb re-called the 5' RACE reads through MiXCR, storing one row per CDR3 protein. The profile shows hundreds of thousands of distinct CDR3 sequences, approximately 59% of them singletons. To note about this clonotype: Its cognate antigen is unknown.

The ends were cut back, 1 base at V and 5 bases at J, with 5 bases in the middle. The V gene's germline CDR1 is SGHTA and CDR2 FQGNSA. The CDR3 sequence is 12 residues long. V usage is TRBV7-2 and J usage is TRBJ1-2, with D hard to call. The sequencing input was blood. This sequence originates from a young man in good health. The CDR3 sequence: CASSLVAYGYTF. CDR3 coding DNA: TGTGCCAGCAGCTTAGTTGCATATGGCTACACCTTC.